The next 17 T cell receptor beta chains were all read from a single sample in a study of persistence of HIV-infected CD4 T cells. The libraries were made with immunoSEQ version 4 in survey mode. Some clones are missing from TCRdb's copy, which holds only in-frame ones; the method was immunoSEQ multiplex PCR. The table lists about 40,000 clones, approximately 80% of them singletons. An overlapping HIV-1 Gag peptide pool stimulated these cells at about 1 ug/peptide/mL. Memory cells lacking CD40L and CD69 with high CD45RO were sorted. No cognate antigen is known for these TCRs. The sequencing here drew on CD4+ T cells sorted from PBMCs after roughly 18-hour stimulation, taken from a patient who received antiretroviral therapy. Receptors were obtained from an adult man with HIV who was CMV-seropositive.

The J gene is TRBJ2-1, the V gene TRBV6-4; D is perhaps TRBD2 (6 bases). V was pared by 6 bases and J by 6 bases, with 18 bases between. The length of the CDR3 is 15 residues. Per the germline V gene, CDR1 is MRHNA and CDR2 is SNTAGT. Here the CDR3 reads CASSPERLGGNEQFF. The CDR3 nucleotides read TGTGCCAGCAGCCCCGAAAGACTCGGGGGCAATGAGCAGTTCTTC.

The rearrangement joins TRBV4-2 to TRBJ1-5; tentatively, D is TRBD1 (5 bases). Between the trimmed V and J ends, which lost 1 base and 6 bases, there was a span of 13 bases. CDR1 and CDR2 (germline): LGHNA, YNFKEQ. The CDR3 runs to 15 residues. CDR3 residues: CASSQVTEGSQPQHF. The CDR3 DNA sequence: TGTGCCAGCAGCCAAGTTACAGAGGGGAGTCAGCCCCAGCATTTT.

V gene TRBV20-1 combines with J gene TRBJ2-7; TRBD1 or TRBD2 may be the D gene (5 bases each). With 5 bases removed from V and 9 bases from J, the gap between germline ends came to 14 bases. The CDR3 is 11 residues long. Germline V gene lookup returns CDR1 DFQATT and CDR2 SNEGSKA (reference sequence). CDR3 loop: CSARRDERQYF. In nucleotides, the CDR3 is TGCAGTGCTCGACGGGACGAACGGCAGTACTTC.

The chain has TRBV5-5 and TRBJ2-1; no definite D call. V was cut by 4 bases and J by 9 bases, with 11 bases left in between. CDR3 length: 12 residues. Germline V gene lookup returns CDR1 SGHKS and CDR2 YYEKEE (reference sequence). CDR3 sequence (DNA): TGTGCCAGCAGCCCTACAGAAGGTGAGCAGTTCTTC. Its translation is CASSPTEGEQFF. Full variable domain (outside the CDR3, taken from reference TRBV5-5 and TRBJ2-1): DAGVTQSPTHLIKTRGQQVTLRCSPISGHKSVSWYQQVLGQGPQFIFQYYEKEERGRGNFPDRFSARQFPNYSSELNVNALLLGDSALYLCASSPTEGEQFFGPGTRLTVL.

V gene TRBV6-2 or TRBV6-3 combines with J gene TRBJ1-3; D uncertain. CDR1 is MNHEY, CDR2 SVGEGT, per germline. The V end was cut by 4 bases, the J end by 0 bases, with 13 bases between. The CDR3 has 16 residues. The CDR3 protein is CASSLGSGSSGNTIYF. Written as DNA, the CDR3 is TGTGCCAGCAGTTTGGGTTCGGGGTCCTCTGGAAACACCATATATTTT.

This clone was detected once. The chain links TRBV27 to TRBJ2-1, with 9 bases identical to TRBD2. The V and J ends lost 4 bases and 0 bases, in that order; junction bases with no gene match: 4. The CDR3 consists of 16 residues. Germline CDR1 and CDR2: MNHEY and SMNVEV (reference sequence). CDR3 residues: CASSWGSGGSYNEQFF. CDR3 bases: TGTGCCAGCAGTTGGGGTAGCGGGGGCTCCTACAATGAGCAGTTCTTC.

The chain is built from TRBV15 and TRBJ1-5; D gene ambiguous. The CDR3 length is 18 residues. Trimming took off 0 bases at V and 0 bases at J, with 15 bases between the two ends. The germline V gene has CDR1 LNHNV and CDR2 YYDKDF (reference sequence). The CDR3 bases are TGTGCCACCAGCAGAGATTTTAATCAGTTCTCTAGCAATCAGCCCCAGCATTTT. This codes for CATSRDFNQFSSNQPQHF.

The chain joins TRBV2 to TRBJ2-7; D is unresolved. With 6 bases removed from V and 4 bases from J, the gap between germline ends came to 13 bases. Germline V gives CDR1 SNHLY, CDR2 FYNNEI. The CDR3 runs to 13 residues. CDR3 sequence (DNA): TGTGCCAGCAGAAATGTGTTCGGATACGAGCAGTACTTC. This encodes CASRNVFGYEQYF.

The chain employs TRBV5-4 and TRBJ1-2; 7 bases match TRBD1. This CDR3 has 14 amino acids. The junction had 6 bases not matched to a gene; V was cut back by 3 bases and J by 4 bases. Germline V gives CDR1 SGHNT, CDR2 YYREEE (reference sequence). CDR3: CASSYGTDSYGYTF. The CDR3 nucleotides read TGTGCCAGCAGCTACGGGACAGATTCCTATGGCTACACCTTC.

The CDR3 DNA reads as TGTGCCAGCGGACCGTTCCTCCCAGATACGCAGTATTTT. Translating gives CASGPFLPDTQYF. The genes are TRBV7-2 and TRBJ2-3; D gene uncertain. The CDR3 extends over 13 amino acids. V shed 8 bases and J shed 4 bases, with 13 bases lying between them. Germline-derived CDR1 and CDR2 are SGHTA and FQGNSA. The full variable domain, completed using reference TRBV7-2 and TRBJ2-3, is GAGVSQSPSNKVTEKGKDVELRCDPISGHTALYWYRQSLGQGLEFLIYFQGNSAPDKSGLPSDRFSAERTGGSVSTLTIQRTQQEDSAVYLCASGPFLPDTQYFGPGTRLTVL.

This chain links TRBV2 with TRBJ1-2; D gene ambiguous. The CDR3 has 14 residues. V was cut by 6 bases and J by 7 bases, with 18 bases left in between. CDR1 SNHLY and CDR2 FYNNEI come from the germline V gene. In DNA form, the CDR3 reads TGTGCCAGCAGGGCCACCGGAGTAGGAGGTGGCTACACCTTC. It encodes CASRATGVGGGYTF.

V and J are TRBV25-1 and TRBJ1-6, with no clear D. V dropped 3 bases and J dropped 9 bases, with 6 bases sitting between them. The CDR3 has 12 residues. From germline, CDR1 is MGHDK and CDR2 SYGVNS. The CDR3 sequence is CASSDGVSPLHF. DNA of the CDR3: TGTGCCAGCAGTGACGGGGTTTCACCCCTCCACTTT.

V and J are TRBV7-9 and TRBJ2-3, with D possibly TRBD2 on 6 matching bases. V lost 1 base and J lost 2, with 10 bases in between. Germline loops: CDR1 SEHNR, CDR2 FQNEAQ (reference sequence). The CDR3 is 15 residues long. This CDR3 reads CASSLELAVTDTQYF. The DNA of the CDR3 is TGTGCCAGCAGCTTAGAACTAGCAGTCACAGATACGCAGTATTTT.

The rearrangement uses TRBV24-1 and TRBJ2-1; D possibly uses TRBD1 or TRBD2 (5 bases each). The CDR3 covers 12 residues. V was cut by 1 base and J by 10 bases, with 7 bases left in between. Germline V lookup: CDR1 KGHDR, CDR2 SFDVKD. CDR3 amino acids: CATSDLGTEQFF. The CDR3 DNA sequence: TGTGCCACCAGTGATTTAGGGACCGAGCAGTTCTTC.

The V and J genes are TRBV29-1 and TRBJ2-5; D possibly corresponds to TRBD2 (5 bases). Per germline, CDR1 SQVTM and CDR2 ANQGSEA. The V gene lost 4 bases and the J gene lost 5 bases, with 8 bases spanning the gap. CDR3 length: 11 residues. The CDR3 region has the DNA TGCAGCGTTGCCAGGAGGGAGACCCAGTACTTC. Protein sequence: CSVARRETQYF.

The chain employs TRBV7-9 and TRBJ2-7; TRBD2 agrees at 10 bases. The CDR3 length is 15 residues. Germline V gives CDR1 SEHNR, CDR2 FQNEAQ (reference sequence). V gave up 3 bases and J gave up 5 bases; unmatched junction bases: 7. The CDR3 sequence: CASSFDSGRTHEQYF. The CDR3 DNA reads as TGTGCCAGCAGCTTTGATAGCGGGAGGACCCACGAGCAGTACTTC.

This chain connects TRBV11-2 to TRBJ2-7; D might be TRBD1 (5 bases). CDR3 length: 14 residues. From germline, CDR1 is SGHAT and CDR2 FQNNGV. V was cut by 1 base and J by 5 bases, with 12 bases left in between. DNA for the CDR3: TGTGCCAGCAGCTTAGTCAGGGCCCACCACGAGCAGTACTTC. It yields the protein CASSLVRAHHEQYF. Filled out from reference TRBV11-2 and TRBJ2-7, the complete variable domain reads EAGVAQSPRYKIIEKRQSVAFWCNPISGHATLYWYQQILGQGPKLLIQFQNNGVVDDSQLPKDRFSAERLKGVDSTLKIQPAKLEDSAVYLCASSLVRAHHEQYFGPGTRLTVT.